A single T cell receptor (beta chain) is shown here with its context. Its antigen target is currently unknown. No base quality information exists; no much larger clone differs at one position. The collaborating institutions used their own protocols to collect whole blood in K2EDTA tubes. For TCRbeta analysis, collaborator samples were shipped as frozen whole blood, as isolated PBMCs, or as DNA extracted from either sample type. This entry comes from a study of blood T cell repertoires in COVID-19 (dated by TCRdb to 2020 to 2022). Study-wide context: Samples covering the acute and convalescent phases of COVID-19 were provided by collaborators in the United States, Italy and Spain. A freely available public database, intended as a resource for researchers studying the immune response to SARS-CoV-2, is where the repertoires were released. A de-identified subject ID, COVID-19 status, age in years and sex were almost always included in the sample metadata. The samples were drawn from the first 160 participants of the ongoing ImmuneRACE study and from 1,254 subjects provided by 6 global collaborators. The material from the prospective study consisted of cDNA or gDNA derived from T cells, B-cell-depleted T cells, or PBMCs. Deeply sampled blood TCRbeta repertoires from subjects exposed to, actively infected with, or recovered from COVID-19 were included in the dataset. Where HLA class I and class II types were available, the types were taken from metadata supplied by the sample provider, not from assay-based typing.

Paper-wide results and their limitations: The amount of clinical and demographic metadata varied by source and participant and was provided uncurated.

TCRbeta CDR3 regions were amplified from genomic DNA using the immunoSEQ Assay, a bias-controlled multiplex PCR. The paper's data handling went like this. Within the assay, amplification of reference gene primers was used to estimate how many nucleated cells each sample contained. To quantify the absolute abundance of each unique TCRbeta CDR3 rearrangement, sequence reads were collapsed and filtered. Productive Simpson clonality was computed per sample as the square root of Simpson's diversity index over productive rearrangements. This immuneACCESS table, as held by TCRdb, lists in-frame sequences with V and J called but not all clones. Of the missing ones, under half trace to an unresolved V gene in checked studies; the others have no known cause. V and J calls and clone size are copied from that table; D and trimming were computed from the DNA. This sample holds about 280,000 clones; approximately 85% were observed only once. The top ten hold less than 6.5% of the sample.

Measured from the cysteine to the phenylalanine, the CDR3 is 12 residues long. This entry keeps only the CDR3 DNA: 36 bases, framed from base 1. The germline V gene yields SGHRS for CDR1 and YFSETQ for CDR2. The V end loses 4 bases and the J end loses 8 bases, and a stretch of 10 bases separates them. Sequenced: peripheral blood. The TCR sequence derives from a man aged 50 or older with active or convalescent COVID-19. The chain was built from TRBV5-1 and TRBJ2-1; the D gene remains uncertain. CDR3 region: CASSPALDEQFF. The nucleotide sequence is TGCGCCAGCAGCCCAGCGTTGGATGAGCAGTTCTTC. Here the CDR3 is joined to the reference TRBV5-1 and TRBJ2-1 genes, and the full variable domain is: KAGVTQTPRYLIKTRGQQVTLSCSPISGHRSVSWYQQTPGQGLQFLFEYFSETQRNKGNFPGRFSGRQFSNSRSEMNVSTLELGDSALYLCASSPALDEQFFGPGTRLTVL.